Here is one T cell receptor (beta chain) with its context. Antigen specificity is unknown. The PCR employed 60 Vbeta primers together with 13 Jbeta primers. TCRdb's copy holds only in-frame clones and misses some; the assay was immunoSEQ multiplex PCR. There are more than 60,000 clones in the sample; under 80% occur only once, and about 9% lies in the top ten. This entry comes from a study of cytomegalovirus exposure and HLA in healthy donors. Study-level results: A prior analysis recorded that most TCR beta V segments were productive about 87% or about 30% of the time. TCR beta chains associated with HLA were, in a later analysis, more clonally expanded than equally common others.

Trimming pared 7 bases from V and 6 bases from J, leaving 9 bases between. Germline V gene lookup returns CDR1 SGHNT and CDR2 YYREEE (reference sequence). CDR3 length: 11 amino acids. The chain is built from TRBV5-4 and TRBJ2-3; D unresolved. The sequenced material came from PBMCs. The TCR was taken from a man aged 35-49 years in good health and CMV-seropositive. The CDR3 here is CASSLLDTQYF. The CDR3 DNA reads TGTGCCAGCTCACTGCTGGATACGCAGTATTTT.